This TCR beta chain derives from a study of CD8+ T cells in alopecia areata. The wider study: Tofacitinib ran for 6 to 18 months before 6 months off drug. Affected scalp percentage set treated patients' severity scores.

Germline assignment: CDR1 SGHRS and CDR2 YFSETQ. Trimming took 5 bases from V and 4 from J, leaving 15 bases between them. The CDR3 runs to 14 residues. RNA was isolated and reverse transcribed to cDNA, the sequencing template. TCRdb's copy holds only in-frame clones and misses some; the assay was immunoSEQ multiplex PCR. This table has 200,000 to 250,000 clones, more than 45% appearing once. The treatment is: oral pan-JAK inhibitor, 5-10 mg twice daily. CD4+ and CD8+ T cells were sorted from PBMCs stained for CD3, CD4 and CD8. This clone was counted between two and nine times. Antigen: not known. General observations from the study: Sequence data from scalp samples additionally include resident alphabeta T cells of normal skin.

The sequence derives from a human donor with alopecia areata. The starting material was CD4+ T cells sorted from blood, obtained at week 4, from a patient treated with tofacitinib. The J gene is TRBJ1-2, the V gene TRBV5-1; D is uncertain. CDR3 residues: CASRGSAIGYGYTF. CDR3 bases: TGCGCCAGCAGGGGGTCAGCGATCGGCTATGGCTACACCTTC.